What follows describes a single T cell receptor (beta chain). This record belongs to a study of blood T cell repertoires in COVID-19. Study-level information: From T cells, B-cell-depleted T cells, or PBMCs came the material, which was cDNA or gDNA.

The J segment lost 3 bases and the V segment lost 3 bases, leaving 9 bases of the junction unmatched. In germline, CDR1 is SEHNR, CDR2 FQNEAQ (reference sequence). The CDR3 has 18 amino acids. Cohorts were assigned according to the clinical history that participants reported. In the authors' workflow: Amplification of reference gene primers was used by the study to estimate nucleated cell counts. Only in-frame clones appear in the TCRdb table, and some are missing; sequencing was by immunoSEQ multiplex PCR. Clonal size and the V and J genes are those of that table, whereas D and trimming came from the DNA. The sample has some 150,000 clones, 85% to 90% seen once.

The sample comprised PBMCs or T cells enriched from blood (not recorded which). The sequence was obtained from a woman aged 30 to 39 with acute COVID-19. The chain employs TRBV7-9 and TRBJ2-1; TRBD2 aligns across 12 bases. Here the CDR3 DNA reads TGTGCCAGCAGCTTCCGGACCCTAGCGGGAGGGGACTACAATGAGCAGTTCTTC. It encodes CASSFRTLAGGDYNEQFF.